These T cell receptor beta chains were read from a single sample in a study of shared clonotypes between healthy human individuals. Using immunoSEQ multiplex PCR, the repertoire was profiled, and TCRdb retains in-frame clones only, with some absent. The sample includes 1.5 million to 2.5 million clones, just under 95% seen only once; the top ten take roughly 1%. What was sequenced was naive CD8+ T cells sorted from blood. All receptors derive from a man between 18 and 35 years old in good health. CDR3s include the opening cysteine and the closing phenylalanine or tryptophan. A D gene is named only where the DNA matches it firmly. A clone size is listed for some rows: how often the clone was seen (once, few, many), or a class if it is expanded.

clone size: -
D gene: -
J gene: TRBJ2-3
V gene: TRBV4-3
CDR3 DNA: TGCGCCAGCAGCCAAGATCGGGACTTGACAGGTTATACAGATACGCAGTATTTT
CDR3 protein: CASSQDRDLTGYTDTQYF

clone size: -
D gene: -
J gene: TRBJ2-7
V gene: TRBV9
CDR3 DNA: TGTGCCAGCAGCGGCCACCCCTCGTCCTACGAGCAGTACTTC
CDR3 protein: CASSGHPSSYEQYF

clone size: -
D gene: -
J gene: TRBJ2-7
V gene: TRBV9
CDR3 DNA: TGTGCCAGCAGCGTGCAGGACGGATCCTACGAGCAGTACTTC
CDR3 protein: CASSVQDGSYEQYF

clone size: -
D gene: -
J gene: TRBJ1-5
V gene: TRBV5-6
CDR3 DNA: TGTGCCAGCAGCTTGGCGGGGACGGATAGCAATCAGCCCCAGCATTTT
CDR3 protein: CASSLAGTDSNQPQHF

clone size: -
D gene: -
J gene: TRBJ2-5
V gene: TRBV6-1
CDR3 DNA: TGTGCCAGCAGTGAATGGGACACCCTTCAAGAGACCCAGTACTTC
CDR3 protein: CASSEWDTLQETQYF

clone size: -
D gene: TRBD2
J gene: TRBJ2-2
V gene: TRBV27
CDR3 DNA: TGTGCCAGCAGTCCGTGGACTAGCGGAACCGGGGAGCTGTTTTTT
CDR3 protein: CASSPWTSGTGELFF

clone size: once
D gene: -
J gene: TRBJ2-7
V gene: TRBV27
CDR3 DNA: TGTGCCAGCAGTCCCGGGATAGCCTACGAGCAGTACTTC
CDR3 protein: CASSPGIAYEQYF

clone size: -
D gene: -
J gene: TRBJ2-7
V gene: TRBV5-4
CDR3 DNA: TGTGCCAGCAGCTTTTGGGGAGGAAGTTACGAGCAGTACTTC
CDR3 protein: CASSFWGGSYEQYF

clone size: -
D gene: TRBD1
J gene: TRBJ2-7
V gene: TRBV6-6
CDR3 DNA: TGTGCCAGCACTGAGGAGGGACAGGTCTCCTCCTACGAGCAGTACTTC
CDR3 protein: CASTEEGQVSSYEQYF

clone size: -
D gene: -
J gene: TRBJ1-1
V gene: TRBV28
CDR3 DNA: TGTGCCAGCAGTTTTCCCTCTAAGGAAGCCAACACTGAAGCTTTCTTT
CDR3 protein: CASSFPSKEANTEAFF

clone size: -
D gene: TRBD2
J gene: TRBJ2-1
V gene: TRBV10-3
CDR3 DNA: TGTGCCACCTCGGATCTAGCGGGCAGCTCCTACAATGAGCAGTTCTTC
CDR3 protein: CATSDLAGSSYNEQFF

clone size: -
D gene: -
J gene: TRBJ1-2
V gene: TRBV4-1
CDR3 DNA: TGCGCCAGCAGCCAAGATAAAGTTCGCTACACCTTC
CDR3 protein: CASSQDKVRYTF

clone size: -
D gene: TRBD1
J gene: TRBJ2-7
V gene: TRBV6-1
CDR3 DNA: TGTGCCAGCAGTGAACCGGTTGGACAGGGCTACGAGCAGTACTTC
CDR3 protein: CASSEPVGQGYEQYF

clone size: -
D gene: TRBD1
J gene: TRBJ2-7
V gene: TRBV28
CDR3 DNA: TGTGCCAGCAGTTCATTGGTTAAGACAGGGGGCGCACACGAGCAGTACTTC
CDR3 protein: CASSSLVKTGGAHEQYF

clone size: -
D gene: -
J gene: TRBJ1-3
V gene: TRBV27
CDR3 DNA: TGTGCCAGCAGTTTCGGGGACGGCTCCGCTGGAAACACCATATATTTT
CDR3 protein: CASSFGDGSAGNTIYF

clone size: -
D gene: TRBD2
J gene: TRBJ2-1
V gene: TRBV9
CDR3 DNA: TGTGCCAGCAGCCGACCTATTGGGACTAGCGGGGGGGCGGTCTACAATGAGCAGTTCTTC
CDR3 protein: CASSRPIGTSGGAVYNEQFF

clone size: few
D gene: -
J gene: TRBJ1-1
V gene: TRBV27
CDR3 DNA: TGTGCCAGCAGTTTAGAGGGGGGGAACACTGAAGCTTTCTTT
CDR3 protein: CASSLEGGNTEAFF

clone size: -
D gene: TRBD1
J gene: TRBJ2-7
V gene: TRBV30
CDR3 DNA: TGTGCCTGGAGTGTTGGACAGGGGTCTGGGGAGCAGTACTTC
CDR3 protein: CAWSVGQGSGEQYF

clone size: once
D gene: -
J gene: TRBJ2-1
V gene: TRBV7-9
CDR3 DNA: TGTGCCAGCAGCTCCCAGTTATTCTATGAGCAGTTCTTC
CDR3 protein: CASSSQLFYEQFF

clone size: -
D gene: TRBD1
J gene: TRBJ2-7
V gene: TRBV7-9
CDR3 DNA: TGTGCCAGCAGCCTGGGGACAGGGGGCCTCAACTCCTACGAGCAGTACTTC
CDR3 protein: CASSLGTGGLNSYEQYF

clone size: -
D gene: TRBD1
J gene: TRBJ1-4
V gene: TRBV7-9
CDR3 DNA: TGTGCCAGCAGCTCTTCTGCCGGGACAGGGTTTGGAAAACTGTTTTTT
CDR3 protein: CASSSSAGTGFGKLFF

clone size: -
D gene: TRBD1
J gene: TRBJ2-7
V gene: TRBV7-9
CDR3 DNA: TGTGCCAGCAGCCGATCAGAGACAGGGCCCTACGAGCAGTACTTC
CDR3 protein: CASSRSETGPYEQYF

clone size: -
D gene: -
J gene: TRBJ1-3
V gene: TRBV4-3
CDR3 DNA: TGCGCCAGCAGCCAAGGATACGAAGGGACTGGAAACACCATATATTTT
CDR3 protein: CASSQGYEGTGNTIYF

clone size: -
D gene: -
J gene: TRBJ2-5
V gene: TRBV27
CDR3 DNA: TGTGCCAGCAGCTATGTCACGGCTAGCTTGGTCGAGACCCAGTACTTC
CDR3 protein: CASSYVTASLVETQYF

clone size: -
D gene: TRBD2
J gene: TRBJ2-2
V gene: TRBV7-3
CDR3 DNA: TGTGCCAGCAGTTCCCCAGCGGGGGTAAACACCGGGGAGCTGTTTTTT
CDR3 protein: CASSSPAGVNTGELFF

clone size: -
D gene: TRBD1
J gene: TRBJ2-1
V gene: TRBV4-1
CDR3 DNA: TGCGCCAGCCAACCCCGGGACAGGGACTACAATGAGCAGTTCTTC
CDR3 protein: CASQPRDRDYNEQFF

clone size: -
D gene: -
J gene: TRBJ2-7
V gene: TRBV19
CDR3 DNA: TGTGCCAGTAGTGCCGGACAGTCCTACGAGCAGTACTTC
CDR3 protein: CASSAGQSYEQYF

clone size: -
D gene: -
J gene: TRBJ2-7
V gene: TRBV5-6
CDR3 DNA: TGTGCCAGCAGCTTCGGGACTGGACCCTACGAGCAGTACTTC
CDR3 protein: CASSFGTGPYEQYF

clone size: -
D gene: -
J gene: TRBJ1-5
V gene: TRBV15
CDR3 DNA: TGTGCCACCAGCAGAGAGGGGGAGGGCAATCAGCCCCAGCATTTT
CDR3 protein: CATSREGEGNQPQHF

clone size: -
D gene: -
J gene: TRBJ2-7
V gene: TRBV6-1
CDR3 DNA: TGTGCCAGCCGGGACGACTTCTACGAGCAGTACTTC
CDR3 protein: CASRDDFYEQYF

clone size: once
D gene: -
J gene: TRBJ1-5
V gene: TRBV28
CDR3 DNA: TGTGCCAGCAGTCCCGCGGGGAGTAGCAATCAGCCCCAGCATTTT
CDR3 protein: CASSPAGSSNQPQHF

clone size: -
D gene: -
J gene: TRBJ1-5
V gene: TRBV21-1
CDR3 DNA: TGTGCCAGCAGCCCGCCGCTGTCCACAGGGGCGAGGGGAAGCAATCAGCCCCAGCATTTT
CDR3 protein: CASSPPLSTGARGSNQPQHF